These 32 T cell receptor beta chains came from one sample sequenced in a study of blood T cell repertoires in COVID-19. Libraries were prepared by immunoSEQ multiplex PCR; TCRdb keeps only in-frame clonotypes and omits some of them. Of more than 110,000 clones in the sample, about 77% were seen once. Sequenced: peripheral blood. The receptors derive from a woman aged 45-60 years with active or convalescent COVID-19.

This CDR3 reads CASSPDGGYGYTF. The DNA of the CDR3 is TGTGCCAGCTCACCAGATGGCGGCTATGGCTACACCTTC. J is TRBJ1-2 and V is TRBV18; D is undetermined. V lost 2 bases and J 4 bases, leaving 8 bases between the germline ends. Germline lookup yields CDR1 KGHSH and CDR2 LQKENI. The CDR3 loop spans 13 amino acids.

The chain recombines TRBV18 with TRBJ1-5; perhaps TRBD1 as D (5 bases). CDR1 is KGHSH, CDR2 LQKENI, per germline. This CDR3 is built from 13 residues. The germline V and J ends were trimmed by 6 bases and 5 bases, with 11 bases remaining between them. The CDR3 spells CASSGGTYQPQHF. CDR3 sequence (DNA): TGTGCCAGCTCGGGGGGGACCTATCAGCCCCAGCATTTT.

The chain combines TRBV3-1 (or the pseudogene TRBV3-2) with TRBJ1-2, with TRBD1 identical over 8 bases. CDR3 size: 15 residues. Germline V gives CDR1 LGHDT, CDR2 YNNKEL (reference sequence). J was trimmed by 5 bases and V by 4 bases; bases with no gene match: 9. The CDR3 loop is CASSPRTGNLYGYTF. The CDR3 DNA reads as TGTGCCAGCAGCCCTAGGACAGGGAACCTTTATGGCTACACCTTC.

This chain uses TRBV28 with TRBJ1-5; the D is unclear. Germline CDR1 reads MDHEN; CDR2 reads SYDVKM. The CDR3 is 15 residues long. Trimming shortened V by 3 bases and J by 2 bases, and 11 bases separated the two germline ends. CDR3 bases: TGTGCCAGCAGTTTGTTGAGGGTTGGCAATCAGCCCCAGCATTTT. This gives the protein CASSLLRVGNQPQHF.

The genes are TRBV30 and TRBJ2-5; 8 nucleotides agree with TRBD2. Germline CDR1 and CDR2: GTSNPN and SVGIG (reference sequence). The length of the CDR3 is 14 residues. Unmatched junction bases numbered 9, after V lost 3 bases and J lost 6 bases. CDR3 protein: CAWRGAGAGKTQYF. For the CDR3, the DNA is TGTGCCTGGAGAGGAGCGGGAGCTGGGAAGACCCAGTACTTC.

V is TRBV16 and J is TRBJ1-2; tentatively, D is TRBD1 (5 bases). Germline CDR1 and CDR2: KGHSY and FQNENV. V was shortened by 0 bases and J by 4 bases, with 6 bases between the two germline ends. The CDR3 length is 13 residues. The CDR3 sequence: CASSQSGRYGYTF. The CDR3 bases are TGTGCCAGCAGCCAATCGGGGCGCTATGGCTACACCTTC.

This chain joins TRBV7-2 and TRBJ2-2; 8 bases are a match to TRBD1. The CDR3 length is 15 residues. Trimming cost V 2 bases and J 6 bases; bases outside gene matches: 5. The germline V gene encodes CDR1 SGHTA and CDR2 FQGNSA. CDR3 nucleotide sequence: TGTGCCAGCAGCTTAACCCAGGGGGCTGCCGGGGAGCTGTTTTTT. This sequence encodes CASSLTQGAAGELFF.

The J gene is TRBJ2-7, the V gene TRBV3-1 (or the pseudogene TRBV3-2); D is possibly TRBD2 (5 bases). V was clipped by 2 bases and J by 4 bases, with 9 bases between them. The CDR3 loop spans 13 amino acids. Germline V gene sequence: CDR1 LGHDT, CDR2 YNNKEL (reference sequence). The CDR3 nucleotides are TGTGCCAGCAGCCAACTAGGAGGATACGAGCAGTACTTC. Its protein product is CASSQLGGYEQYF.

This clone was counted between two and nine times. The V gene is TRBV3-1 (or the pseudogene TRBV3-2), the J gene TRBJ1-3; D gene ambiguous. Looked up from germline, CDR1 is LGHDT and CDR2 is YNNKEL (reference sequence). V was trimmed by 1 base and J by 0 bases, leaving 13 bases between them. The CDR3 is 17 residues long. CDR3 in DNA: TGTGCCAGCAGCCAAGGTTGGAGCAGTAGCTCTGGAAACACCATATATTTT. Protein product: CASSQGWSSSSGNTIYF.

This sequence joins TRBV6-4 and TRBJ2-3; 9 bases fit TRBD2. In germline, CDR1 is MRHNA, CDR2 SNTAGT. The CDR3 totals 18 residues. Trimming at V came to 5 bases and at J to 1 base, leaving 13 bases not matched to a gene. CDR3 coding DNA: TGTGCCAGCAGTTCCAACCCGGGAGCGGGGGGCCGCACAGATACGCAGTATTTT. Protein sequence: CASSSNPGAGGRTDTQYF.

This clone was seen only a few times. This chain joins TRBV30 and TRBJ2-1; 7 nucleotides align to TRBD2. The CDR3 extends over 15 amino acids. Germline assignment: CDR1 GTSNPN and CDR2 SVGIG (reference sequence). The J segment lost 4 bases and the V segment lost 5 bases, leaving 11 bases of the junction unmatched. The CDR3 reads CAWYRGRSGYNEQFF. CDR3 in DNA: TGTGCCTGGTACCGCGGGAGAAGCGGATACAATGAGCAGTTCTTC.

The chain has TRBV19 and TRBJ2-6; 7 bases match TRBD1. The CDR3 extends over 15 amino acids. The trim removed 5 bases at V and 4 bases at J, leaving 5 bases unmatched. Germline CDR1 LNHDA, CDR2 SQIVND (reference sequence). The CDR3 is CASSPLGQGANVLTF. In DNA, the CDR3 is TGTGCCAGTAGTCCGCTGGGACAGGGGGCCAACGTCCTGACTTTC.

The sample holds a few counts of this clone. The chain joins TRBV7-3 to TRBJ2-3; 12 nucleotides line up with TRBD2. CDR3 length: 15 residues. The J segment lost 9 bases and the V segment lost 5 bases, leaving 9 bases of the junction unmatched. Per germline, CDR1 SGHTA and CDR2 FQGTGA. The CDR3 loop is CASSDRETSGRTQYF. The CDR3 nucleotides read TGTGCCAGCAGCGACAGAGAGACTAGCGGGAGAACGCAGTATTTT.

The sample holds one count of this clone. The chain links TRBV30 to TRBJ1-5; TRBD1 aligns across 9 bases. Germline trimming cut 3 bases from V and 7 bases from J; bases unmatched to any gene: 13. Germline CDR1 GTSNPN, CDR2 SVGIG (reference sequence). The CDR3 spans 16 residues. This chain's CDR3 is CAWSFGTGNGYQPQHF. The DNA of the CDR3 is TGTGCCTGGAGCTTTGGGACAGGGAATGGGTACCAGCCCCAGCATTTT.

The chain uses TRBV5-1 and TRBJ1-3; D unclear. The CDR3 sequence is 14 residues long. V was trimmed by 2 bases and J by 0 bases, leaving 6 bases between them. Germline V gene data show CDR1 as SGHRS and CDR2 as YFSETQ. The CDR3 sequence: CASSLTSSGNTIYF. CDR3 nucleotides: TGCGCCAGCAGCTTAACAAGCTCTGGAAACACCATATATTTT. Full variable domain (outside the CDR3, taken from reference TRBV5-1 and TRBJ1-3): KAGVTQTPRYLIKTRGQQVTLSCSPISGHRSVSWYQQTPGQGLQFLFEYFSETQRNKGNFPGRFSGRQFSNSRSEMNVSTLELGDSALYLCASSLTSSGNTIYFGEGSWLTVV.

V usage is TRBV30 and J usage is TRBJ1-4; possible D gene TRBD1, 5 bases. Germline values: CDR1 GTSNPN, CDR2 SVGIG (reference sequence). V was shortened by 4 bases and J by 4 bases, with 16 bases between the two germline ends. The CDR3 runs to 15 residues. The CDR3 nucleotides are TGTGCCTGGAACAAACTGGGACTCAGTAATGAAAAACTGTTTTTT. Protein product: CAWNKLGLSNEKLFF.

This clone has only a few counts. CDR3 bases: TGTGCCAGCAGCTCGTCAACTATCCCCTACGAGCAGTACTTC. It encodes CASSSSTIPYEQYF. V gene TRBV7-2 combines with J gene TRBJ2-7; D is unresolved. Trimming cost V 4 bases and J 2 bases, with 12 bases left between them. CDR3 size: 14 residues. The germline CDR1 and CDR2 sequences are SGHTA and FQGNSA.

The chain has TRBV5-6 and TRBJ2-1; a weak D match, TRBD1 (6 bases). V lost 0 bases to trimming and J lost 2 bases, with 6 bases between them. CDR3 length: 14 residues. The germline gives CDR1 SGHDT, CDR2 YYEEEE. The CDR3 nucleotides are TGTGCCAGCAGCTTGGGGGACACCTACAATGAGCAGTTCTTC. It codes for CASSLGDTYNEQFF.

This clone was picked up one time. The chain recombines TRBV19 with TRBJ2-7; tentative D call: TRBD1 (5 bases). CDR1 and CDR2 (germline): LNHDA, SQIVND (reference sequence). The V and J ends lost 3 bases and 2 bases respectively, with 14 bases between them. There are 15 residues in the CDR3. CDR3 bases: TGTGCCAGTAGTATGTTTCGGTCAGGGCCCTACGAGCAGTACTTC. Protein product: CASSMFRSGPYEQYF.

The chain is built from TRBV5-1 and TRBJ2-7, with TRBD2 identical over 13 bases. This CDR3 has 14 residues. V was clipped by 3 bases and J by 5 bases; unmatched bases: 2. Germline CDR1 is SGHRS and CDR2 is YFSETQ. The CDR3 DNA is TGCGCCAGCAGCTGGACTAGCGGGAGCCACGAGCAGTACTTC. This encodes CASSWTSGSHEQYF.

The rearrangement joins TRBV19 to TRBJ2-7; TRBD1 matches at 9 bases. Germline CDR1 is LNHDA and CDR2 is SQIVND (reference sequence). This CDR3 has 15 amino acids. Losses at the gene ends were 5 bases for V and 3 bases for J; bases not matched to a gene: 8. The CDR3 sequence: CASSPRDREGYEQYF. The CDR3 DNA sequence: TGTGCCAGTAGTCCCCGGGACAGGGAAGGCTACGAGCAGTACTTC.

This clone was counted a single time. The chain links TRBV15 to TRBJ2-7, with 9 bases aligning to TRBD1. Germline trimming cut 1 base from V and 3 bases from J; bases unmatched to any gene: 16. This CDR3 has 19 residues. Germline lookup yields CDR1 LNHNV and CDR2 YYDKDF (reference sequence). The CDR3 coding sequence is TGTGCCACCAGCAGAGCAAGGAGAAGGGCACAGGGGGCGATCTACGAGCAGTACTTC. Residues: CATSRARRRAQGAIYEQYF.

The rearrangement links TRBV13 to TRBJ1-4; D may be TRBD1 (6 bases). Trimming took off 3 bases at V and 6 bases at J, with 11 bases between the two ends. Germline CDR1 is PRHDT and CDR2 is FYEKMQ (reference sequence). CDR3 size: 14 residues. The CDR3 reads CASSFARGDEKLFF. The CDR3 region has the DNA TGTGCCAGCAGCTTCGCCAGGGGTGATGAAAAACTGTTTTTT.

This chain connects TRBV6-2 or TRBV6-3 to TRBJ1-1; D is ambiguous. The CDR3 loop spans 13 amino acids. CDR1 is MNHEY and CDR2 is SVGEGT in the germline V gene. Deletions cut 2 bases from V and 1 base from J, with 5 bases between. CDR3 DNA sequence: TGTGCCAGCAGTTACAACAGGAACACTGAAGCTTTCTTT. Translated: CASSYNRNTEAFF.

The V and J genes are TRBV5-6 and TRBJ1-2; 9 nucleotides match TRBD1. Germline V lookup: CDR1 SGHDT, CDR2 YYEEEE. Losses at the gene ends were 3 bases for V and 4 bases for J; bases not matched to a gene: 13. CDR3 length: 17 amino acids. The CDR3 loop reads CASSSQPKDRGSYGYTF. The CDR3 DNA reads TGTGCCAGCAGCTCCCAACCCAAGGACAGGGGTTCCTATGGCTACACCTTC.

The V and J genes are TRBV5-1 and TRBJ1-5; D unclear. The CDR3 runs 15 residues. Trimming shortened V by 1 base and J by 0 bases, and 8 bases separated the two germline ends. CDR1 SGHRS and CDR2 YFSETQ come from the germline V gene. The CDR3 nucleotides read TGCGCCAGCAGCTTGAGCGGTTATAGCAATCAGCCCCAGCATTTT. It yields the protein CASSLSGYSNQPQHF.

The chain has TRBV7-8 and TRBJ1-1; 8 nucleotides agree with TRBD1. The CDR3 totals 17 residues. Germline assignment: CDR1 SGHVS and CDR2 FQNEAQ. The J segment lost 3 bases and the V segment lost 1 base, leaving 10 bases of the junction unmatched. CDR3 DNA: TGTGCCAGCAGCTTAGGGGTCAGGGGGCGTAAGGACACTGAAGCTTTCTTT. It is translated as CASSLGVRGRKDTEAFF.

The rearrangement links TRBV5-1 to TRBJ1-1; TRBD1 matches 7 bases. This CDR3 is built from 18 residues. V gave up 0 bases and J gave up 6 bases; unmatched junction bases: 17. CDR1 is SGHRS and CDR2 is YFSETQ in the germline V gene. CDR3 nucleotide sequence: TGCGCCAGCAGCTTGGAAGGTCGGAGACAGGGCTTAATTGCTGAAGCTTTCTTT. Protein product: CASSLEGRRQGLIAEAFF.

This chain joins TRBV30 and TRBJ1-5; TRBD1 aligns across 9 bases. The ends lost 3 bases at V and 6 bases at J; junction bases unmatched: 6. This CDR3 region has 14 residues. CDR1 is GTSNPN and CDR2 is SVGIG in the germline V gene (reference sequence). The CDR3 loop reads CAWSTGGGIQPQHF. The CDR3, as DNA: TGTGCCTGGAGCACAGGGGGCGGAATTCAGCCCCAGCATTTT.

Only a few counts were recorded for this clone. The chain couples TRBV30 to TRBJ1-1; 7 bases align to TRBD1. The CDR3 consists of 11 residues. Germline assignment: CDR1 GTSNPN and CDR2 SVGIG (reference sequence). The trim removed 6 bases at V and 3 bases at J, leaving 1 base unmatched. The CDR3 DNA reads TGTGCCTGCAGGGGGTACACTGAAGCTTTCTTT. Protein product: CACRGYTEAFF.

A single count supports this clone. The CDR3 sequence is CASRKLAGGAYEQYF. The CDR3 DNA reads TGTGCCAGCAGAAAACTAGCGGGAGGAGCCTACGAGCAGTACTTC. This rearrangement joins TRBV28 to TRBJ2-7; 12 bases match TRBD2. In germline, CDR1 is MDHEN, CDR2 SYDVKM. Trimming removed 6 bases from V and 2 bases from J; junction bases left unmatched: 5. The CDR3 is 15 amino acids.

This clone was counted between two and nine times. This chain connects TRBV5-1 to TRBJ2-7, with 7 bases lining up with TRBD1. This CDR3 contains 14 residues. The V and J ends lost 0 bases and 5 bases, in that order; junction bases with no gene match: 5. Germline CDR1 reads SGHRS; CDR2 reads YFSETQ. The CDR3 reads CASSLVGQADEQYF. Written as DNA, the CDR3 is TGCGCCAGCAGCTTGGTCGGACAGGCGGACGAGCAGTACTTC.